The 28 T cell receptor beta chains given below trace back to one sample, sequenced in a study of identical twins (dated by TCRdb to the mid-2010s). Library preparation was by 5' RACE. The run used an Illumina HiSeq 2000. Through fastp at Q25 and MiXCR, TCRdb rebuilt clones from the public reads, retaining in-frame beta chains. CDR3 protein duplicates are merged, each entry listing the most common genes and DNA. In all, the sample holds hundreds of thousands of distinct CDR3 sequences, and 8.6% of those were seen once. Approximately 0.94% of the sample belongs to the ten largest clones. The same data also went into a second study, on yellow fever vaccine responses in identical twins.

Material: PBMCs. The receptors shown here come from a woman aged 18-29 years in good health.

This clonotype has just a few counts. The rearrangement uses TRBV10-3 and TRBJ2-5; D may correspond to TRBD1 or TRBD2 (5 bases each). V gave up 6 bases and J gave up 7 bases, with 24 bases separating them. The CDR3 length is 16 residues. Germline V gene lookup returns CDR1 ENHRY and CDR2 SYGVKD. The DNA for the CDR3 is TGTGCCATCAGAACCGCTGGCGGACCGGGACCTGGGACCCAGTACTTC. Protein sequence: CAIRTAGGPGPGTQYF.

The table lists this clonotype with many counts. The rearrangement links TRBV2 to TRBJ2-1; D might be TRBD2 (5 bases). There are 14 residues in the CDR3. CDR1 is SNHLY and CDR2 is FYNNEI in the germline V gene. The V end was cut by 2 bases, the J end by 3 bases, with 8 bases between. For the CDR3, the DNA is TGTGCCAGCAGTGAACGGGGTGACTACAATGAGCAGTTCTTC. The encoded protein is CASSERGDYNEQFF.

The chain combines TRBV9 with TRBJ1-1; 8 bases fit TRBD1. The CDR3 is 18 amino acids. The ends lost 4 bases at V and 0 bases at J; junction bases unmatched: 14. Germline values: CDR1 SGDLS, CDR2 YYNGEE. CDR3 in DNA: TGTGCCAGCAGCACAGGAGTCGGTGTGGGACAGGTGAACACTGAAGCTTTCTTT. This encodes CASSTGVGVGQVNTEAFF.

The V gene is TRBV20-1, the J gene TRBJ2-1, with TRBD1 as a possible D gene (6 bases). The CDR3 runs to 17 residues. The germline CDR1 and CDR2 sequences are DFQATT and SNEGSKA (reference sequence). V lost 3 bases, J lost 4 bases, and 22 bases lay in between. The CDR3 nucleotides read TGCAGTGCTAGGGCCCCAAAACAGGGAGAAGTTTACAATGAGCAGTTCTTC. As protein: CSARAPKQGEVYNEQFF.

This clonotype showed up just a few times. The chain recombines TRBV5-1 with TRBJ2-7; the D is unclear. Germline loops: CDR1 SGHRS, CDR2 YFSETQ. Trimming took 0 bases from V and 3 from J, leaving 10 bases between them. The CDR3 runs 14 residues. The CDR3 nucleotides are TGCGCCAGCAGCTTGGGAGTTCCCTTCTACGAGCAGTACTTC. Translated, it gives CASSLGVPFYEQYF.

The V call is TRBV18, the J call TRBJ2-2; D gene ambiguous. The CDR3 has 18 residues. CDR1 is KGHSH and CDR2 is LQKENI in the germline V gene. V was pared by 1 base and J by 0 bases, with 15 bases between. The CDR3, as DNA: TGTGCCAGCTCACCACGTATTTGGCCGGGCGCGAACACCGGGGAGCTGTTTTTT. Its translation: CASSPRIWPGANTGELFF.

The rearrangement uses TRBV6-2 or TRBV6-3 and TRBJ2-7; D tentatively fits TRBD1 or TRBD2 (5 bases each). Germline V gives CDR1 MNHEY, CDR2 SVGEGT. The CDR3 is 13 residues long. Deletions cut 6 bases from V and 3 bases from J, with 12 bases between. The CDR3 loop reads CASRGTAYYEQYF. CDR3 DNA: TGTGCCAGCAGGGGGACGGCTTACTACGAGCAGTACTTC.

This clonotype was detected ten times or more. The chain carries TRBV15 and TRBJ2-3, with 14 bases matching TRBD2. The CDR3 covers 15 residues. Germline V CDR1 and CDR2: LNHNV, YYDKDF (reference sequence). Trimming removed 5 bases from V and 4 bases from J; junction bases left unmatched: 2. CDR3: CATSSTSGGADTQYF. In DNA form, the CDR3 reads TGTGCCACCAGCTCGACTAGCGGGGGGGCAGATACGCAGTATTTT.

The J gene is TRBJ2-5, the V gene TRBV7-2; 7 bases are a match to TRBD1. The CDR3 is made up of 16 amino acids. The ends lost 5 bases at V and 1 base at J; junction bases unmatched: 10. The germline CDR1 and CDR2 sequences are SGHTA and FQGNSA. For the CDR3, the DNA is TGTGCCAGCAGCCATTTGGGGGACAGACCCCAAGAGACCCAGTACTTC. Amino acids: CASSHLGDRPQETQYF.

This clonotype has a handful of counts. The chain links TRBV9 to TRBJ2-6; TRBD1 agrees at 7 bases. Trimming took 4 bases from V and 0 from J; bases not matched to a gene: 7. CDR1 SGDLS and CDR2 YYNGEE come from the germline V gene. The CDR3 is made up of 17 amino acids. The DNA for the CDR3 is TGTGCCAGCAGCTCCCGGGACAGCCTCTCTGGGGCCAACGTCCTGACTTTC. Its protein product is CASSSRDSLSGANVLTF.

This clonotype has a handful of counts. V usage is TRBV12-3 or TRBV12-4 and J usage is TRBJ1-1; TRBD1 is a possible D gene (6 bases). The V end was cut by 3 bases, the J end by 4 bases, with 15 bases between. This CDR3 is 15 amino acids long. The CDR3 region has the DNA TGTGCCAGCAGTTTTGAGGCAGGGGTGGGCACTGAAGCTTTCTTT. Its protein is CASSFEAGVGTEAFF.

This clonotype has only a few counts. The chain has TRBV15 and TRBJ2-1; D call uncertain. The CDR3 covers 12 residues. Deletions cut 0 bases from V and 12 bases from J, with 9 bases between. Germline CDR1 reads LNHNV; CDR2 reads YYDKDF (reference sequence). As DNA, the CDR3 is TGTGCCACCAGCAGAGATAACCCTGGGCAGTTCTTC. Residues: CATSRDNPGQFF.

There are many counts of this clonotype. The V gene is TRBV29-1, the J gene TRBJ2-3, with D tentatively TRBD2 (6 bases). This CDR3 is 13 amino acids long. Per germline, CDR1 SQVTM and CDR2 ANQGSEA. The ends were cut back, 7 bases at V and 6 bases at J, with 17 bases in the middle. The CDR3 region is CSEGTSQIDTQYF. As DNA, the CDR3 is TGCAGCGAGGGGACTTCCCAGATCGATACGCAGTATTTT.

This clonotype was seen at least ten times. J is TRBJ1-5 and V is TRBV20-1, with D uncertain. Germline V gives CDR1 DFQATT, CDR2 SNEGSKA (reference sequence). Trimming cost V 6 bases and J 5 bases, with 11 bases left between them. The CDR3 loop spans 12 amino acids. The CDR3 DNA follows: TGCAGTGCCAAGGACGGCGATCAGCCCCAGCATTTT. It translates to CSAKDGDQPQHF.

This clonotype was detected a few times. The V call is TRBV11-1, the J call TRBJ2-3; TRBD1 matches 7 bases. The germline V gene encodes CDR1 SGHAT and CDR2 FQDESV (reference sequence). The V and J ends lost 3 bases and 6 bases, in that order; junction bases with no gene match: 12. The CDR3 contains 16 residues. CDR3 nucleotides: TGTGCCAGCAGCTTTATCGGGACAGCCGGCCCCGATACGCAGTATTTT. Translation: CASSFIGTAGPDTQYF.

The table lists this clonotype with a few counts. The chain combines TRBV2 with TRBJ1-2; no clear D. In germline, CDR1 is SNHLY, CDR2 FYNNEI. CDR3 length: 15 amino acids. V lost 2 bases, J lost 8 bases, and 18 bases lay in between. The CDR3 nucleotides are TGTGCCAGCAGTGAAATGTGGGGAAAGCGTGGAGGCTACACCTTC. It codes for CASSEMWGKRGGYTF. The full variable domain, rest sourced from reference TRBV2 and TRBJ1-2, is EPEVTQTPSHQVTQMGQEVILRCVPISNHLYFYWYRQILGQKVEFLVSFYNNEISEKSEIFDDQFSVERPDGSNFTLKIRSTKLEDSAMYFCASSEMWGKRGGYTFGSGTRLTVV.

There are a few counts of this clonotype. V gene TRBV4-3 combines with J gene TRBJ2-7; 13 positions match TRBD2. The V segment lost 4 bases and the J segment 4 bases; nucleotides outside the gene matches: 13. CDR1 LGHNA and CDR2 YSLEER come from the germline V gene. This CDR3 comprises 18 residues. CDR3 amino acids: CASSLGDWTSGRVYEQYF. The CDR3 DNA sequence: TGCGCCAGCAGCCTAGGGGACTGGACTAGCGGGAGAGTGTACGAGCAGTACTTC.

The genes are TRBV6-5 and TRBJ2-7, with 13 bases matching TRBD2. The junction had 5 bases not matched to a gene; V was cut back by 2 bases and J by 7 bases. The V gene's germline CDR1 is MNHEY and CDR2 SVGAGI. The CDR3 totals 15 residues. The DNA for the CDR3 is TGTGCCAGCAGTTACCCGACTAGCGGGAGGTATGAGCAGTACTTC. Amino acid sequence: CASSYPTSGRYEQYF.

This clonotype was found a few times. The chain recombines TRBV6-5 with TRBJ1-2; D is unresolved. Germline loops: CDR1 MNHEY, CDR2 SVGAGI. The CDR3 has 14 amino acids. The germline V and J ends were trimmed by 0 bases and 4 bases, with 9 bases remaining between them. CDR3 bases: TGTGCCAGCAGTTACTCGGCTTCCTTCTATGGCTACACCTTC. Its translation is CASSYSASFYGYTF.

This clonotype has more than one count but fewer than ten. V and J are TRBV2 and TRBJ1-2, with D perhaps matching TRBD1 (5 bases). With 6 bases removed from V and 5 bases from J, the gap between germline ends came to 13 bases. CDR1 and CDR2 from the germline V gene are SNHLY and FYNNEI. CDR3 length: 13 amino acids. CDR3 loop: CASRYRGLYGYTF. CDR3 DNA sequence: TGTGCCAGCAGATATCGGGGCCTATATGGCTACACCTTC.

The CDR3 protein is CASSLREIGEQFF. The CDR3 DNA is TGTGCCAGCAGTTTAAGGGAAATTGGTGAGCAGTTCTTC. This rearrangement joins TRBV12-3 or TRBV12-4 to TRBJ2-1; no firm D call. V was shortened by 2 bases and J by 9 bases, with 11 bases between the two germline ends. The CDR3 loop spans 13 amino acids.

The J gene is TRBJ1-3, the V gene TRBV29-1, with D hard to call. The CDR3 contains 12 residues. Trimming took off 6 bases at V and 0 bases at J, with 6 bases between the two ends. CDR1 is SQVTM, CDR2 ANQGSEA, per germline. Written as DNA, the CDR3 is TGCAGCGTATCCGTCTCTGGAAACACCATATATTTT. Protein: CSVSVSGNTIYF.

This clonotype was found many times. The gene calls are TRBV7-2 and TRBJ2-7; 8 nucleotides line up with TRBD1. V shed 5 bases, J shed 1 base, and the junction held 7 bases outside the gene matches. The CDR3 sequence is 15 residues long. The germline gives CDR1 SGHTA, CDR2 FQGNSA. CDR3 sequence: CASSTRTGNSYEQYF. The CDR3 nucleotides read TGTGCCAGCAGCACCCGGACAGGGAATTCCTACGAGCAGTACTTC.

V gene TRBV29-1 combines with J gene TRBJ1-4, with TRBD1 as a possible D gene (5 bases). Per germline, CDR1 SQVTM and CDR2 ANQGSEA. The ends were cut back, 7 bases at V and 8 bases at J, with 17 bases in the middle. The CDR3 spans 13 residues. The CDR3 region has the DNA TGCAGCGCTAAGGAGGGGCCGGGGGAAAAACTGTTTTTT. Its translation: CSAKEGPGEKLFF.

The chain combines TRBV15 with TRBJ2-7, with 7 bases that match TRBD1. Germline loops: CDR1 LNHNV, CDR2 YYDKDF (reference sequence). Trimming cost V 1 base and J 6 bases; bases outside gene matches: 3. CDR3 length: 13 amino acids. As DNA, the CDR3 is TGTGCCACCAGCAGAGTTACAGGGGCCGAGCAGTACTTC. Its translation: CATSRVTGAEQYF.

This clonotype turned up a few times. This chain uses TRBV6-2 or TRBV6-3 with TRBJ2-5, with TRBD2 matching 11 bases. CDR3 length equals 16 residues. Germline values: CDR1 MNHEY, CDR2 SVGEGT. The V segment lost 6 bases and the J segment 1 base; nucleotides outside the gene matches: 7. The CDR3: CASRAGLAGPQETQYF. CDR3 nucleotides: TGTGCCAGCAGGGCTGGACTAGCGGGCCCCCAAGAGACCCAGTACTTC.

The V gene is TRBV7-9, the J gene TRBJ1-2; D possibly corresponds to TRBD1 (6 bases). CDR1 is SEHNR and CDR2 is FQNEAQ in the germline V gene (reference sequence). CDR3 length equals 14 residues. V gave up 1 base and J gave up 1 base, with 7 bases separating them. The CDR3 sequence: CASSLVDSNYGYTF. CDR3 in DNA: TGTGCCAGCAGCTTAGTGGACAGTAACTATGGCTACACCTTC.

The V call is TRBV29-1, the J call TRBJ2-7, with TRBD1 identical over 8 bases. Unmatched junction bases numbered 13, after V lost 6 bases and J lost 6 bases. CDR1 is SQVTM and CDR2 is ANQGSEA in the germline V gene. The CDR3 consists of 14 residues. The CDR3 region has the DNA TGCAGCGTCCGCGGGACAGGAGTATTGGTCGAGCAGTACTTC. Its translation is CSVRGTGVLVEQYF.